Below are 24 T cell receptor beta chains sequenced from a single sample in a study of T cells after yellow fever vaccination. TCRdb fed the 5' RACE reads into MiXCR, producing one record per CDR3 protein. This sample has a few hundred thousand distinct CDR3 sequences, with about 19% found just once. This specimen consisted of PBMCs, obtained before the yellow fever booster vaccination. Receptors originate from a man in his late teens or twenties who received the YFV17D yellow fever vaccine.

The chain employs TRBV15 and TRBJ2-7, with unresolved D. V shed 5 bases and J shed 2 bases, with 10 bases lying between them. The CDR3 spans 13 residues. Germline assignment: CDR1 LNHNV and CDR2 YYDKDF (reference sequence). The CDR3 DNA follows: TGTGCCACCAGCTCCAGATTGGCCTACGAGCAGTACTTC. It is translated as CATSSRLAYEQYF.

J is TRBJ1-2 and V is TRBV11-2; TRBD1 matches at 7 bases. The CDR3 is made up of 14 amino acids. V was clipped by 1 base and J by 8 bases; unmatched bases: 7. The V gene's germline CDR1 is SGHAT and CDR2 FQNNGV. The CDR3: CASSLVGQDWGYTF. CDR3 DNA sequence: TGTGCCAGCAGCTTAGTAGGACAGGACTGGGGCTACACCTTC. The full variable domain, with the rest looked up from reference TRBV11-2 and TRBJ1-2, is EAGVAQSPRYKIIEKRQSVAFWCNPISGHATLYWYQQILGQGPKLLIQFQNNGVVDDSQLPKDRFSAERLKGVDSTLKIQPAKLEDSAVYLCASSLVGQDWGYTFGSGTRLTVV.

CDR3 nucleotide sequence: TGTGCCAGCAGTTTAATTCCAGAGTACAATGAGCAGTTCTTC. Translation: CASSLIPEYNEQFF. The rearrangement joins TRBV12-3 or TRBV12-4 to TRBJ2-1; D call uncertain. CDR3 length equals 14 residues. The V gene lost 2 bases and the J gene lost 4 bases, with 9 bases spanning the gap.

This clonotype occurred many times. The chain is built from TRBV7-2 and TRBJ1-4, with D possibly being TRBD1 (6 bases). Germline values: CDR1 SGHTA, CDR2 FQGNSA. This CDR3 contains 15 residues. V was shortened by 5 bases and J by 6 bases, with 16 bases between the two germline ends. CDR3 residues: CASSRGQTKHEKLFF. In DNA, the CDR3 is TGTGCCAGCAGCCGAGGACAGACTAAACATGAAAAACTGTTTTTT.

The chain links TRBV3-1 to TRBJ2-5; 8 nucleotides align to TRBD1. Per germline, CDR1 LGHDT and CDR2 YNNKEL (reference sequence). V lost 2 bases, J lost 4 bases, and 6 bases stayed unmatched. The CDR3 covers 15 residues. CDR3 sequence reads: CASSQRNTGGETQYF. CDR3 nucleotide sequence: TGTGCCAGCAGCCAACGGAACACAGGGGGAGAGACCCAGTACTTC.

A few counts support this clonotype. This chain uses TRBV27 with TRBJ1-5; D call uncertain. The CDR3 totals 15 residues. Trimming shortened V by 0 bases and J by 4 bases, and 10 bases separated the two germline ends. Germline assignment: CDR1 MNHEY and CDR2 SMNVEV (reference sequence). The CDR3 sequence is CASSLSGGINQPQHF. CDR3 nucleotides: TGTGCCAGCAGTTTATCGGGCGGTATTAATCAGCCCCAGCATTTT.

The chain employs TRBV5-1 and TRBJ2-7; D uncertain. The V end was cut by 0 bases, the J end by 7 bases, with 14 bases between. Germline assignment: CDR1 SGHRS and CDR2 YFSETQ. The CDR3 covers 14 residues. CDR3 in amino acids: CASSLETGLGEQYF. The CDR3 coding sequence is TGCGCCAGCAGCTTGGAGACTGGGCTGGGTGAGCAGTACTTC.

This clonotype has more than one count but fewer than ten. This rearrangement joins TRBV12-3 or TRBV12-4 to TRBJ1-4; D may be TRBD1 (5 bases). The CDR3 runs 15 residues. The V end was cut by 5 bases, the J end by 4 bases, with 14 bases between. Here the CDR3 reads CASSIRTGLNEKLFF. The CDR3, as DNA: TGTGCCAGCAGTATTCGGACGGGACTTAATGAAAAACTGTTTTTT.

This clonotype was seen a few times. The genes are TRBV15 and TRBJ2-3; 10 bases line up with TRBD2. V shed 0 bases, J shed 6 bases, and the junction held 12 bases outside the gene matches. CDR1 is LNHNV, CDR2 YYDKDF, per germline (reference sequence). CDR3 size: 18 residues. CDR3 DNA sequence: TGTGCCACCAGCAGAGATTACGTGCTAGCGGGGGCTTTGGATACGCAGTATTTT. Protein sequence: CATSRDYVLAGALDTQYF. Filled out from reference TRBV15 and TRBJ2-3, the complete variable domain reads DAMVIQNPRYQVTQFGKPVTLSCSQTLNHNVMYWYQQKSSQAPKLLFHYYDKDFNNEADTPDNFQSRRPNTSFCFLDIRSPGLGDTAMYLCATSRDYVLAGALDTQYFGPGTRLTVL.

The CDR3 sequence: CSARDSGTSGYYNEQFF. The DNA for the CDR3 is TGCAGTGCTAGAGATAGCGGGACTAGCGGTTACTACAATGAGCAGTTCTTC. The chain employs TRBV20-1 and TRBJ2-1; 11 positions match TRBD2. J gave up 3 bases and V 0 bases, and 7 bases lay outside the gene matches. Germline V gene lookup returns CDR1 DFQATT and CDR2 SNEGSKA (reference sequence). The CDR3 is 17 residues long.

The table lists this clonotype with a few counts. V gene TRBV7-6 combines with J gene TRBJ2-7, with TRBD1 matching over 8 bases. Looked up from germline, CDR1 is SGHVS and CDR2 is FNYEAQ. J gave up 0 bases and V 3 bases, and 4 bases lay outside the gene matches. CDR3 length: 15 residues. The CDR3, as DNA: TGTGCCAGCAGCTTCGGGACAGGACCCTCCTACGAGCAGTACTTC. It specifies CASSFGTGPSYEQYF. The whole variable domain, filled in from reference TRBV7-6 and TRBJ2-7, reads GAGVSQSPRYKVTKRGQDVALRCDPISGHVSLYWYRQALGQGPEFLTYFNYEAQQDKSGLPNDRFSAERPEGSISTLTIQRTEQRDSAMYRCASSFGTGPSYEQYFGPGTRLTVT.

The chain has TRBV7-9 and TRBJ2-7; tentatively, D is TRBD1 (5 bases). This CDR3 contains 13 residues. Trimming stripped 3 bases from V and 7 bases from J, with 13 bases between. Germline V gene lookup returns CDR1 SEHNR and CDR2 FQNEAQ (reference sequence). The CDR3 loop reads CASSLFDSGEQYV. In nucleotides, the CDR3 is TGTGCCAGCAGCTTGTTCGACAGTGGGGAGCAGTACGTC.

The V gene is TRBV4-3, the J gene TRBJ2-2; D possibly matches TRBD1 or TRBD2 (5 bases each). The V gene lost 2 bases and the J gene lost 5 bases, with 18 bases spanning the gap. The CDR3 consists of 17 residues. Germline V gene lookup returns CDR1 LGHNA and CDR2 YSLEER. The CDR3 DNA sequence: TGCGCCAGCAGCCAAATCGAGGGGCCACGGGGTACCGGGGAGCTGTTTTTT. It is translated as CASSQIEGPRGTGELFF.

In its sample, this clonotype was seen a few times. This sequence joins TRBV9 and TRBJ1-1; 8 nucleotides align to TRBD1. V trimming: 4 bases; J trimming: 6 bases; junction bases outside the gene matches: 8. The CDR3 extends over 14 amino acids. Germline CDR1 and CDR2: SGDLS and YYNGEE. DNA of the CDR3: TGTGCCAGCAGCCTACTGGACAGGGCGGCTGAAGCTTTCTTT. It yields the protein CASSLLDRAAEAFF.

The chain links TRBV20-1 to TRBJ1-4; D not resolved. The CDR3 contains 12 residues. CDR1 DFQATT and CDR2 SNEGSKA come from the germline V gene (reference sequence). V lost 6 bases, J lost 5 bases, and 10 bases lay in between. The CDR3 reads CSAQPQNEKLFF. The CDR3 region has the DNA TGCAGTGCCCAACCCCAGAATGAAAAACTGTTTTTT.

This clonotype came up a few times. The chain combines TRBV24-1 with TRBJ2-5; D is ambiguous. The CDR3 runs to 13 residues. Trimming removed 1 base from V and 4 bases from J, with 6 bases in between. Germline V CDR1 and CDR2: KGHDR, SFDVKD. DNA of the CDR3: TGTGCCACCAGTGATTTAGTCGGAGAGACCCAGTACTTC. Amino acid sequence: CATSDLVGETQYF.

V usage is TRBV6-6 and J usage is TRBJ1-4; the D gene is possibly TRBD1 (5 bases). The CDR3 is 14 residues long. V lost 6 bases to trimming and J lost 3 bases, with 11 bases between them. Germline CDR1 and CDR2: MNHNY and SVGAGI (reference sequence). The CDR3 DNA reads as TGTGCCAGCAGAACGACAGCGCCTAATGAAAAACTGTTTTTT. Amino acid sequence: CASRTTAPNEKLFF.

CDR3 bases: TGTGCCAGCAGCTTCGGAGACACCGGGGAGCTGTTTTTT. It encodes CASSFGDTGELFF. The chain couples TRBV5-6 to TRBJ2-2; D gene ambiguous. The ends were cut back, 2 bases at V and 3 bases at J, with 5 bases in the middle. Germline assignment: CDR1 SGHDT and CDR2 YYEEEE. The CDR3 loop spans 13 amino acids.

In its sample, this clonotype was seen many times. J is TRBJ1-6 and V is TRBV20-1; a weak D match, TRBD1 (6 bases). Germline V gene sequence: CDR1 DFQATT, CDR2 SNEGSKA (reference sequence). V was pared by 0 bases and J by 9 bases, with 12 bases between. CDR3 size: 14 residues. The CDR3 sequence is CSARDLRGASPLHF. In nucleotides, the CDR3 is TGCAGTGCTAGAGATTTACGGGGGGCTTCACCCCTCCACTTT.

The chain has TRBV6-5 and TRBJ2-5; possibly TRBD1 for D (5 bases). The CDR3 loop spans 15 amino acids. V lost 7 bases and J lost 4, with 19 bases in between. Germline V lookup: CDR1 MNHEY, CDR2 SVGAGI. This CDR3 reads CASKDRGAPGETQYF. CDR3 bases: TGTGCCAGCAAGGATAGGGGTGCCCCAGGAGAGACCCAGTACTTC.

The chain's CDR3 is CASSLRSAAGYNEQFF. CDR3 DNA sequence: TGTGCCAGCAGCTTAAGGTCGGCAGCAGGCTACAATGAGCAGTTCTTC. The rearrangement uses TRBV11-2 and TRBJ2-1; the D is unclear. The CDR3 spans 16 residues. In germline, CDR1 is SGHAT, CDR2 FQNNGV. The V end lost 2 bases, the J end lost 3 bases, and 14 bases lay between the germline ends.

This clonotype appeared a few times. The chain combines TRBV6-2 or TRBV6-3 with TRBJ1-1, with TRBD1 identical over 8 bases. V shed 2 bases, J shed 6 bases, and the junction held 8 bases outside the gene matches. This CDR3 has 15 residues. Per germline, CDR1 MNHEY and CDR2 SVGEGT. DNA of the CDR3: TGTGCCAGCAGTTACCCTGGACAGGGCCACGCTGAAGCTTTCTTT. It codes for CASSYPGQGHAEAFF.

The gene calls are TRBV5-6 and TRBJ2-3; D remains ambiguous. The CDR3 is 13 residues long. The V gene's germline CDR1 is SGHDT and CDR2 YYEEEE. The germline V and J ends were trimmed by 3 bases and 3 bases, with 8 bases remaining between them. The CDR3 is CASSSGFTDTQYF. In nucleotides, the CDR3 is TGTGCCAGCAGCTCCGGGTTTACAGATACGCAGTATTTT. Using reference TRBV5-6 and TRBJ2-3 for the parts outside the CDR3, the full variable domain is DAGVTQSPTHLIKTRGQQVTLRCSPKSGHDTVSWYQQALGQGPQFIFQYYEEEERQRGNFPDRFSGHQFPNYSSELNVNALLLGDSALYLCASSSGFTDTQYFGPGTRLTVL.

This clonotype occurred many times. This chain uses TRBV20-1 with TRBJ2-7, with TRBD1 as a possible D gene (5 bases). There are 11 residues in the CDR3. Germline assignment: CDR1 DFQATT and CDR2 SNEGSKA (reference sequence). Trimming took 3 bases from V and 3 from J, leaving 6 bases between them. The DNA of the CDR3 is TGCAGTGCTAGTAGGGGCTACGAGCAGTACTTC. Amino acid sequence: CSASRGYEQYF.